A single T cell receptor (beta chain) is shown here with its context. The CDR3 is 15 residues long. The V gene's germline CDR1 is LNHDA and CDR2 SQIVND (reference sequence). V was cut by 4 bases and J by 4 bases, with 16 bases left in between. Profiling relied on immunoSEQ multiplex PCR, and the TCRdb table lists in-frame clones only, not all of them. The sample consists of 40,000 to 50,000 clones, 70% to 85% of them appearing once. This entry is derived from a study of blood T cell repertoires in COVID-19. The sequenced sample consisted of peripheral blood. This sequence originates from a human donor in a cohort sampled during active COVID-19. The V call is TRBV19, the J call TRBJ1-2; a weak D match, TRBD1 (6 bases). In DNA, the CDR3 is TGTGCCAGTAGTACACAGGGCAATCGGGGCTATGGCTACACCTTC. Protein product: CASSTQGNRGYGYTF.